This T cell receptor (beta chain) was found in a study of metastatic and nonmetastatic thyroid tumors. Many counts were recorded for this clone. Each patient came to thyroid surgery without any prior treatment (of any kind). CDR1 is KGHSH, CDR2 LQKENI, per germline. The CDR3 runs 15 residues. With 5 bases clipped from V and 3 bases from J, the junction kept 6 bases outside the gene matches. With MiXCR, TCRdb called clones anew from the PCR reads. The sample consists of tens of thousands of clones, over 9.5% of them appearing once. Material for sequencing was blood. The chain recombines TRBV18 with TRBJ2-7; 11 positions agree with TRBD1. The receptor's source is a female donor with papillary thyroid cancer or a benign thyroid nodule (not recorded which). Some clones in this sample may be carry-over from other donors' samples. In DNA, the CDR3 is TGTGCCAGCTCATCCGGGACAGGGGGGTTCTACGAGCAGTACTTC. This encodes CASSSGTGGFYEQYF.